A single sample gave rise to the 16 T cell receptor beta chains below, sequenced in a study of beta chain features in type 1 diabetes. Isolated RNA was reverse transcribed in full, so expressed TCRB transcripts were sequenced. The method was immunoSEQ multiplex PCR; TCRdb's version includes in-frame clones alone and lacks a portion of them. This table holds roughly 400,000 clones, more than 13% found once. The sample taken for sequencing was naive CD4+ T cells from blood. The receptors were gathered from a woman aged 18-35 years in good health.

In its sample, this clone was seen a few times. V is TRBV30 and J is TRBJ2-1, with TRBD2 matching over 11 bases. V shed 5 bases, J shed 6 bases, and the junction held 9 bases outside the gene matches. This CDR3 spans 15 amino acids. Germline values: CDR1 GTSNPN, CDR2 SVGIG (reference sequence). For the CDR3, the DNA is TGTGCCTGGTCTCCGGGACTAGCGGATTTCAATGAGCAGTTCTTC. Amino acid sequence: CAWSPGLADFNEQFF.

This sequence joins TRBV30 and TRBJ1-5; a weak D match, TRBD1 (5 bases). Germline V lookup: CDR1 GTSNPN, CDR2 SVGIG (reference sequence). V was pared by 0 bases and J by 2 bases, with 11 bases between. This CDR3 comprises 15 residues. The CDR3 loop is CAWSVELGGNQPQHF. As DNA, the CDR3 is TGTGCCTGGAGTGTAGAGTTAGGGGGCAATCAGCCCCAGCATTTT.

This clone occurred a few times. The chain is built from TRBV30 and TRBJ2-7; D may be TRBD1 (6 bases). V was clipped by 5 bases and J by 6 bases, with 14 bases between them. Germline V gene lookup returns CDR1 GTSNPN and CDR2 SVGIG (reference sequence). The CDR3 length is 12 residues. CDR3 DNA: TGTGCCTGGGGAACCACAGGGAGCGAGCAGTACTTC. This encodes CAWGTTGSEQYF.

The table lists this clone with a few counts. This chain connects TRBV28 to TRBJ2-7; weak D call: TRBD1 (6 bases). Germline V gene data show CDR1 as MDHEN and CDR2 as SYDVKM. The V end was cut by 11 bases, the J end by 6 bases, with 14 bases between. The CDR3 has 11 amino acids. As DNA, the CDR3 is TGTGCCGCTGGACAGTCGTTCGAGCAGTACTTC. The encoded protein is CAAGQSFEQYF.

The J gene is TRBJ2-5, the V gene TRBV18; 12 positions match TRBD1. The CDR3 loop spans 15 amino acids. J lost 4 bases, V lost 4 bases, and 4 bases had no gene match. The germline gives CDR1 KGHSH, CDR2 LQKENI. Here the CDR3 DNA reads TGTGCCAGCTCACTGGGACAGGGGGCTACAGAGACCCAGTACTTC. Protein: CASSLGQGATETQYF. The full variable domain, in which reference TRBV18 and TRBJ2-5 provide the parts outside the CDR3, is NAGVMQNPRHLVRRRGQEARLRCSPMKGHSHVYWYRQLPEEGLKFMVYLQKENIIDESGMPKERFSAEFPKEGPSILRIQQVVRGDSAAYFCASSLGQGATETQYFGPGTRLLVL.

CDR3 DNA sequence: TGTGCCAGCAGTTACTCTAGGCAGGGCAATCAGCCCCAGCATTTT. This gives the protein CASSYSRQGNQPQHF. V and J are TRBV6-5 and TRBJ1-5; no definite D call. Per germline, CDR1 MNHEY and CDR2 SVGAGI. The CDR3 contains 15 residues. Deletions cut 0 bases from V and 2 bases from J, with 8 bases between.

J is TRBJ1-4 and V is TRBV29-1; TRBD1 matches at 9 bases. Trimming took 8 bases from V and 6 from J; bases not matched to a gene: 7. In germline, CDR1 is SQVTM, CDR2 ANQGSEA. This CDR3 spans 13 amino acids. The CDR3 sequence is CSTPGQGDEKLFF. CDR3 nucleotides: TGCAGCACCCCGGGACAGGGCGATGAAAAACTGTTTTTT.

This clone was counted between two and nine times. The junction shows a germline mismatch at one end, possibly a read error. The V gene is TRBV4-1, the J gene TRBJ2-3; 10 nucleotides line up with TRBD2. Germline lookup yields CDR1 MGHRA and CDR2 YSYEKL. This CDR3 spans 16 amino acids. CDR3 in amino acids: CASSQGSSGSKDTQYF. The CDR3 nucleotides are TGCGCCAGCAGCCAAGGGTCTAGCGGGAGCAAAGATACGCAGTATTTT.

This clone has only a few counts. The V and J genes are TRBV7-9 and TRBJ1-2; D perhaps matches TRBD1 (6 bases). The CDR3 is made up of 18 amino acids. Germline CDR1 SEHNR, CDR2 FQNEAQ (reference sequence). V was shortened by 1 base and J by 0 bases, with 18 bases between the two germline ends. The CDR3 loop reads CASSLVTRWTEANYGYTF. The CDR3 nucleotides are TGTGCCAGCAGCTTAGTTACTCGGTGGACAGAAGCTAACTATGGCTACACCTTC.

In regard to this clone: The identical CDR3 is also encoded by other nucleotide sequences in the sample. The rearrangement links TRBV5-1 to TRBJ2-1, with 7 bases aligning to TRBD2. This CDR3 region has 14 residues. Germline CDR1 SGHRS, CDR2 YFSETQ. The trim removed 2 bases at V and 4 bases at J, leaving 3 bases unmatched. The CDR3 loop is CASSLAGSYNEQFF. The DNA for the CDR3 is TGCGCCAGCAGCTTAGCGGGATCTTACAATGAGCAGTTCTTC.

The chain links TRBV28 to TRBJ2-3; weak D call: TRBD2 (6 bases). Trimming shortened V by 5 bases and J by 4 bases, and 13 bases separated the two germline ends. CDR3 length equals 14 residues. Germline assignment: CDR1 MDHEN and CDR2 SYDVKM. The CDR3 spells CASSIGGVADTQYF. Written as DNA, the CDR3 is TGTGCCAGCAGTATCGGAGGGGTCGCAGATACGCAGTATTTT.

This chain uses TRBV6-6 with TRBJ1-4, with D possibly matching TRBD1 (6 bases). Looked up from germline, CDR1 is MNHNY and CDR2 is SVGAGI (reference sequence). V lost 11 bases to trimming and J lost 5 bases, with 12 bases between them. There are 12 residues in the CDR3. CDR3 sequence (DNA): TGTGCCGGAAGAACAGGGAATGAAAAACTGTTTTTT. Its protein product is CAGRTGNEKLFF.

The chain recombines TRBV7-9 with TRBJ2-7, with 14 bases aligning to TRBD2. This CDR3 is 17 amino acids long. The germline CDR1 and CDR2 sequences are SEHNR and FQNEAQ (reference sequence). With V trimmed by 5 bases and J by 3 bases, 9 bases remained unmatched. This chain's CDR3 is CASSLGLAGGYFYEQYF. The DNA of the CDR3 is TGTGCCAGCAGCCTCGGACTAGCGGGAGGCTATTTCTACGAGCAGTACTTC.

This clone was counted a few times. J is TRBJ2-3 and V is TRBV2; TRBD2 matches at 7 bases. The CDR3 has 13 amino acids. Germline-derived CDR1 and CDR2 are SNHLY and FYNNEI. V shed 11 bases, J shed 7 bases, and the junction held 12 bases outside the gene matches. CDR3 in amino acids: CAGTTGTIYTQYF. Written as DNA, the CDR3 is TGTGCCGGGACGACCGGGACTATCTATACGCAGTATTTT.

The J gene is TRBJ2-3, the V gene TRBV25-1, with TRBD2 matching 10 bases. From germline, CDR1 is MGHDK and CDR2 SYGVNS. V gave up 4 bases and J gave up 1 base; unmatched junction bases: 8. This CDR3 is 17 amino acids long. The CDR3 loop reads CASSGYGGLAGTDTQYF. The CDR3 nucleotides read TGTGCCAGCAGTGGGTACGGAGGACTAGCGGGCACAGATACGCAGTATTTT.

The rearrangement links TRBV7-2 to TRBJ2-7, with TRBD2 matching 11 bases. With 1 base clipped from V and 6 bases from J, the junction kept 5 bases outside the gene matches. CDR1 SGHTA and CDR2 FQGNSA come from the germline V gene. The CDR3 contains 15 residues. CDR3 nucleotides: TGTGCCAGCAGCTTAGGACTAGCGGGATCTGGCGAGCAGTACTTC. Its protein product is CASSLGLAGSGEQYF.